One and the same sample provided the 20 T cell receptor beta chains below, sequenced in a study of cytomegalovirus exposure and HLA in healthy donors. PCR involved 60 Vbeta and 13 Jbeta primers. Profiled with immunoSEQ multiplex PCR; TCRdb holds only in-frame clones, not every one. The sample gives some 180,000 clones, approximately 82% of which show up once; about 1.8% is in the top ten. The specimen sequenced was PBMCs. Every receptor here comes from a woman between 18 and 29 years old in good health and CMV-seronegative.

The chain employs TRBV19 and TRBJ2-1; 8 bases line up with TRBD1. The CDR3 length is 15 residues. Trimming took 7 bases from V and 4 from J; bases not matched to a gene: 9. The germline V gene has CDR1 LNHDA and CDR2 SQIVND (reference sequence). CDR3 sequence (DNA): TGTGCCAGTACCCCCGTTCAGGGGGCATACAATGAGCAGTTCTTC. This translates into CASTPVQGAYNEQFF.

The J gene is TRBJ1-4, the V gene TRBV6-5, with D uncertain. The length of the CDR3 is 14 residues. CDR1 is MNHEY and CDR2 is SVGAGI in the germline V gene. With 0 bases removed from V and 8 bases from J, the gap between germline ends came to 10 bases. CDR3 loop: CASSYSGQAEKLFF. The CDR3 bases are TGTGCCAGCAGTTACTCCGGCCAGGCGGAAAAACTGTTTTTT.

The gene calls are TRBV27 and TRBJ1-1; tentative D call: TRBD1 (5 bases). The CDR3 runs 15 residues. Trimming shortened V by 3 bases and J by 5 bases, and 16 bases separated the two germline ends. Looked up from germline, CDR1 is MNHEY and CDR2 is SMNVEV (reference sequence). The CDR3 here is CASSFLDSLGTEAFF. CDR3 in DNA: TGTGCCAGCAGTTTTCTTGACAGTTTGGGTACTGAAGCTTTCTTT.

This chain joins TRBV20-1 and TRBJ2-5, with D unresolved. The CDR3 totals 10 residues. V was shortened by 5 bases and J by 4 bases, with 5 bases between the two germline ends. The germline CDR1 and CDR2 sequences are DFQATT and SNEGSKA (reference sequence). The CDR3 is CSAFRETQYF. Written as DNA, the CDR3 is TGCAGTGCTTTTCGAGAGACCCAGTACTTC.

This rearrangement joins TRBV4-3 to TRBJ2-2, with 7 bases lining up with TRBD1. CDR1 and CDR2 from the germline V gene are LGHNA and YSLEER. The CDR3 consists of 16 residues. J lost 3 bases, V lost 4 bases, and 8 bases had no gene match. CDR3 sequence: CASSPRTGVDTGELFF. CDR3 sequence (DNA): TGCGCCAGCAGCCCCCGCACAGGGGTGGACACCGGGGAGCTGTTTTTT.

Of note for this clone: This CDR3 is also generated by other DNA sequences in the sample. The gene calls are TRBV7-9 and TRBJ1-1; 7 bases are a match to TRBD1. The V and J ends lost 1 base and 0 bases, in that order; junction bases with no gene match: 2. The CDR3 is 15 amino acids. The germline gives CDR1 SEHNR, CDR2 FQNEAQ (reference sequence). The CDR3 is CASSLGQGMNTEAFF. In DNA form, the CDR3 reads TGTGCCAGCAGCTTAGGACAGGGCATGAACACTGAAGCTTTCTTT.

This chain joins TRBV5-6 and TRBJ2-7, with D perhaps matching TRBD2 (6 bases). Germline CDR1 is SGHDT and CDR2 is YYEEEE. This CDR3 comprises 12 residues. V dropped 4 bases and J dropped 3 bases, with 8 bases sitting between them. CDR3: CASSPGDYEQYF. The CDR3 DNA is TGTGCCAGCAGCCCGGGGGACTACGAGCAGTACTTC.

V is TRBV4-1 and J is TRBJ2-3, with D possibly matching TRBD1 (6 bases). Trimming stripped 3 bases from V and 1 base from J, with 11 bases between. Germline CDR1 MGHRA, CDR2 YSYEKL. This CDR3 comprises 15 residues. The CDR3 DNA reads as TGCGCCAGCAGCCAGACAGGATTGGGCACAGATACGCAGTATTTT. Its translation is CASSQTGLGTDTQYF.

About this clone: A read error may produce the germline difference seen at one junction end. The CDR3 is CASSVARGLMNTEAFF. CDR3 in DNA: TGTGCCAGCAGCGTAGCCAGGGGGCTTATGAACACTGAAGCTTTCTTT. V gene TRBV7-2 combines with J gene TRBJ1-1; TRBD1 matches 8 bases. The CDR3 runs 16 residues. Germline assignment: CDR1 SGHTA and CDR2 FQGNSA.

CDR3 sequence reads: CAWSTGYEQYV. The CDR3 DNA is TGTGCCTGGTCGACAGGCTACGAGCAGTACGTC. The gene calls are TRBV30 and TRBJ2-7; D is perhaps TRBD1 (6 bases). The CDR3 is 11 residues long. Germline V gene lookup returns CDR1 GTSNPN and CDR2 SVGIG (reference sequence). The V gene lost 5 bases and the J gene lost 3 bases, with 8 bases spanning the gap.

On this clone: The junction and the germline gene differ at one end; a read error may be behind it. The J gene is TRBJ2-3, the V gene TRBV7-9; 10 bases match TRBD2. The length of the CDR3 is 17 residues. Per germline, CDR1 SEHNR and CDR2 FQNEAQ (reference sequence). CDR3 loop: CSSSFDLAGALTDTQYF. The DNA of the CDR3 is TGTTCCAGCAGCTTCGATCTAGCGGGAGCCCTCACAGATACGCAGTATTTT. The variable domain in full, with the rest retrieved from reference TRBV7-9 and TRBJ2-3, is DTGVSQNPRHKITKRGQNVTFRCDPISEHNRLYWYRQTLGQGPEFLTYFQNEAQLEKSRLLSDRFSAERPKGSFSTLEIQRTEQGDSAMYLCSSSFDLAGALTDTQYFGPGTRLTVL.

The V and J genes are TRBV4-3 and TRBJ2-5; 10 nucleotides match TRBD1. The better agreement between TRBJ2-7 and the DNA end casts doubt on the J call. The CDR3 has 16 residues. Germline CDR1 reads LGHNA; CDR2 reads YSLEER. The DNA for the CDR3 is TGCGCCAGCAGCCAAGATCGGACAGGGGGGACCTACGAGCAGTACTTC. Its translation is CASSQDRTGGTYEQYF.

The rearrangement links TRBV4-3 to TRBJ1-4; 9 bases map to TRBD1. Germline lookup yields CDR1 LGHNA and CDR2 YSLEER. The V and J ends lost 0 bases and 6 bases, in that order; junction bases with no gene match: 8. The CDR3 spans 17 residues. For the CDR3, the DNA is TGCGCCAGCAGCCAAGATCTGCGCGGGACAGGGTATGAAAAACTGTTTTTT. The encoded protein is CASSQDLRGTGYEKLFF.

The rearrangement links TRBV15 to TRBJ2-3, with D possibly being TRBD2 (6 bases). V was trimmed by 0 bases and J by 0 bases, leaving 16 bases between them. This CDR3 is 18 amino acids long. CDR1 and CDR2 from the germline V gene are LNHNV and YYDKDF (reference sequence). CDR3 DNA: TGTGCCACCAGCAGAGATCTTCATGTCGGGACTAGCACAGATACGCAGTATTTT. This sequence encodes CATSRDLHVGTSTDTQYF.

The chain has TRBV27 and TRBJ1-1; a weak D match, TRBD1 (5 bases). The CDR3 spans 14 residues. Germline V lookup: CDR1 MNHEY, CDR2 SMNVEV (reference sequence). V lost 2 bases and J lost 4, with 11 bases in between. CDR3 region: CASSLRGLGTEAFF. The CDR3, as DNA: TGTGCCAGCAGTTTACGGGGGTTGGGCACTGAAGCTTTCTTT.

The rearrangement uses TRBV11-3 and TRBJ1-3; no clear D gene. In germline, CDR1 is SGHNT, CDR2 YENEEA. V lost 0 bases and J 0 bases, leaving 9 bases between the germline ends. CDR3 length: 16 amino acids. The CDR3 loop is CASSLENPSSGNTIYF. The DNA for the CDR3 is TGTGCCAGCAGCTTAGAGAACCCGAGCTCTGGAAACACCATATATTTT.

This clone was counted between two and nine times. The chain couples TRBV10-1 to TRBJ1-1; D may be TRBD1 (5 bases). The CDR3 contains 14 residues. The V end lost 2 bases, the J end lost 4 bases, and 11 bases lay between the germline ends. Germline V gene data show CDR1 as WNHNN and CDR2 as SYGVQD (reference sequence). CDR3: CASSEDGGSTEAFF. Written as DNA, the CDR3 is TGCGCCAGCAGTGAGGATGGGGGGTCCACTGAAGCTTTCTTT.

CDR3 loop: CASSLGQRGELFF. Here the CDR3 DNA reads TGTGCCAGCAGCTTGGGACAGCGCGGGGAGCTGTTTTTT. V and J are TRBV5-4 and TRBJ2-2; tentative D call: TRBD1 (5 bases). Germline lookup yields CDR1 SGHNT and CDR2 YYREEE (reference sequence). The CDR3 extends over 13 amino acids. V was cut by 0 bases and J by 7 bases, with 7 bases left in between.

This chain uses TRBV18 with TRBJ1-3; 8 bases fit TRBD1. Germline V CDR1 and CDR2: KGHSH, LQKENI. Trimming at V came to 2 bases and at J to 5 bases, leaving 14 bases not matched to a gene. This CDR3 has 18 amino acids. CDR3 sequence (DNA): TGTGCCAGCTCACCAACTAACCGACCGGGACAGGAAAGAAACACCATATATTTT. Translating it yields CASSPTNRPGQERNTIYF.

CDR3 nucleotides: TGTGCCAGCAGCCCAGGCGGGTTGGGGAATCAGCCCCAGCATTTT. It translates to CASSPGGLGNQPQHF. V usage is TRBV14 and J usage is TRBJ1-5; no firm D call. CDR1 and CDR2 from the germline V gene are SGHDN and FVKESK. CDR3 size: 15 residues. Trimming removed 4 bases at V and 4 bases at J, with 14 bases between.